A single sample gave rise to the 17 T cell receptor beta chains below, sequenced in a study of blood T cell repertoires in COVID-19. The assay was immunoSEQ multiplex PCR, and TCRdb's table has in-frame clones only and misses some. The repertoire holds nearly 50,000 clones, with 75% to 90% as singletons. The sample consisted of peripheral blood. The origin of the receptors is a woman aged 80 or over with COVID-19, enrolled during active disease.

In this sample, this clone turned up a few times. CDR3 amino acids: CASTNPGRRRVSF. In nucleotides, the CDR3 is TGTGCCAGCACCAACCCCGGGAGGCGCAGGGTGTCCTTC. The gene calls are TRBV21-1 and TRBJ2-7; the DNA was not compared with TRBD2, the D call given in the table. TRBV21-1 is noted as a pseudogene. This CDR3 has 13 amino acids.

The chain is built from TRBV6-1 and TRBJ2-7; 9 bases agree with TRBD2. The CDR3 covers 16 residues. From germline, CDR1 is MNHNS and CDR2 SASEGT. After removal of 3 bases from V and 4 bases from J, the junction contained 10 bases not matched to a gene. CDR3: CASSEAPGLALYEQYF. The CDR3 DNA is TGTGCCAGCAGTGAGGCCCCAGGACTAGCGCTATACGAGCAGTACTTC.

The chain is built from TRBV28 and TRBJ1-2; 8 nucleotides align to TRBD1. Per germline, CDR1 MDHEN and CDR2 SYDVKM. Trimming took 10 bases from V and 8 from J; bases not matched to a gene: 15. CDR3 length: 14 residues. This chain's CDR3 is CAIHLPQGANGYTF. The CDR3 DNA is TGTGCCATCCACCTCCCCCAGGGGGCCAACGGCTACACCTTC.

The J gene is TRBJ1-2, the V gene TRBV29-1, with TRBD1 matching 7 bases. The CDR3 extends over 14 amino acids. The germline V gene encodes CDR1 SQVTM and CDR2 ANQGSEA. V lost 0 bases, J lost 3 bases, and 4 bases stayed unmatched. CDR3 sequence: CSVEDLGTDYGYTF. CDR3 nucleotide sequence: TGCAGCGTTGAAGATCTCGGGACAGACTATGGCTACACCTTC.

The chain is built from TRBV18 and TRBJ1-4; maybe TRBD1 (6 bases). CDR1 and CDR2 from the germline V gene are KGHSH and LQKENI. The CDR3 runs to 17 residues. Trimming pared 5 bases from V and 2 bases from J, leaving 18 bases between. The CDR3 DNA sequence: TGTGCCAGCTCATTCGGGACATCTGGTCCTACTAATGAAAAACTGTTTTTT. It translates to CASSFGTSGPTNEKLFF.

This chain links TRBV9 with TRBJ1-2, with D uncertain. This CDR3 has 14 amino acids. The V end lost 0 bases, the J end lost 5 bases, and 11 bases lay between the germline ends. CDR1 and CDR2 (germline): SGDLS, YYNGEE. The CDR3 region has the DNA TGTGCCAGCAGCGTAGATGAGGGTTGGTATGGCTACACCTTC. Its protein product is CASSVDEGWYGYTF.

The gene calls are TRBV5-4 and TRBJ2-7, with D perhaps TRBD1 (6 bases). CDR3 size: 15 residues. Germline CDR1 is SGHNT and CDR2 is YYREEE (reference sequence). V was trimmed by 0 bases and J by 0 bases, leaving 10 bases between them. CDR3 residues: CASSLGQASSYEQYF. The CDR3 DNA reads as TGTGCCAGCAGCTTGGGACAGGCAAGCTCCTACGAGCAGTACTTC.

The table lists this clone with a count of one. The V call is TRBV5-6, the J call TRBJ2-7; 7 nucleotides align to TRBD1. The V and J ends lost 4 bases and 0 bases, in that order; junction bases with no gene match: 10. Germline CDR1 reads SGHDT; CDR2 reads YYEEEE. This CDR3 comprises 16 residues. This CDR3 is CASSTLGQIFSYEQYF. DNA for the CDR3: TGTGCCAGCAGCACTCTGGGACAGATCTTCTCCTACGAGCAGTACTTC.

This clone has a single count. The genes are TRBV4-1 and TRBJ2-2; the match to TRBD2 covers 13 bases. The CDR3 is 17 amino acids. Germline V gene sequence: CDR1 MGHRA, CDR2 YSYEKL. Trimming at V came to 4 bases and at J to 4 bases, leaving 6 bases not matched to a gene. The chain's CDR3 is CASSPHTSGRGTGELFF. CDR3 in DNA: TGCGCCAGCAGCCCTCATACTAGCGGGAGGGGCACCGGGGAGCTGTTTTTT.

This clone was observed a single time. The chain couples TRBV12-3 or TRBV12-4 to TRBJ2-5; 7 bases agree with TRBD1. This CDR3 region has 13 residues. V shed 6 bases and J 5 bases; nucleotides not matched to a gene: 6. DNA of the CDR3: TGTGCCAGCAGGTCTACAGGGGTTGAGACCCAGTACTTC. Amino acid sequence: CASRSTGVETQYF.

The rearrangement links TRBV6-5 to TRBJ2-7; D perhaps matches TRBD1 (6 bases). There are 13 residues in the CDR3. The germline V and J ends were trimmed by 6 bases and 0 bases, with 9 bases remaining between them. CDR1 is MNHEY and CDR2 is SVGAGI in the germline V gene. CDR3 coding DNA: TGTGCCAGCAGACAGGGTAGCTCCTACGAGCAGTACTTC. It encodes CASRQGSSYEQYF.

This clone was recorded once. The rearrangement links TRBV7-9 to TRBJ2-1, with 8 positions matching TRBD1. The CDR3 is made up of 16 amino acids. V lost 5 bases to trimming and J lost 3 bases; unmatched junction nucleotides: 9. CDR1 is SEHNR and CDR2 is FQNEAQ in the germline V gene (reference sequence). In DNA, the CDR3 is TGTGCCAGCAGCCTGAAATCCGGGACAGGCTACAATGAGCAGTTCTTC. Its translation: CASSLKSGTGYNEQFF.

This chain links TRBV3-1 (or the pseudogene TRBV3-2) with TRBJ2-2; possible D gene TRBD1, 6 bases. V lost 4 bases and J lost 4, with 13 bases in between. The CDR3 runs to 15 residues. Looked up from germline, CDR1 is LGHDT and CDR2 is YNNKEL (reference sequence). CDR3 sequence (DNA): TGTGCCAGCAGCCCCCGGACAGCCATCACCGGGGAGCTGTTTTTT. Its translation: CASSPRTAITGELFF.

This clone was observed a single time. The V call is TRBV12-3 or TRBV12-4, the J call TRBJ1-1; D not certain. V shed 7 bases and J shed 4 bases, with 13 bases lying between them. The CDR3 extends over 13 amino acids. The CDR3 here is CASTRLTVTEAFF. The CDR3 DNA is TGTGCCAGCACCCGCTTAACGGTCACTGAAGCTTTCTTT.

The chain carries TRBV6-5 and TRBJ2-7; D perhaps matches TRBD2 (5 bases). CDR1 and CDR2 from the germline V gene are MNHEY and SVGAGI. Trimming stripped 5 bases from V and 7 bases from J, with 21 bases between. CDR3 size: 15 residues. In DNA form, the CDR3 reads TGTGCCAGCAGTCCCTATCCTGAGGGATCGGTAGAGCAGTACTTC. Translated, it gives CASSPYPEGSVEQYF.

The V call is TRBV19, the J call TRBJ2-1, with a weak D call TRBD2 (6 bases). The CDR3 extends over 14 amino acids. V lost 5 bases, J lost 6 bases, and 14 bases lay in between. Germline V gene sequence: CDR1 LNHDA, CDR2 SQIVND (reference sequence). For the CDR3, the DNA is TGTGCCAGTAGTCCCGGGCGGGAATTCAATGAGCAGTTCTTC. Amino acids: CASSPGREFNEQFF. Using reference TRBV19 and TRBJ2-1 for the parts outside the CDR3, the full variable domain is DGGITQSPKYLFRKEGQNVTLSCEQNLNHDAMYWYRQDPGQGLRLIYYSQIVNDFQKGDIAEGYSVSREKKESFPLTVTSAQKNPTAFYLCASSPGREFNEQFFGPGTRLTVL.

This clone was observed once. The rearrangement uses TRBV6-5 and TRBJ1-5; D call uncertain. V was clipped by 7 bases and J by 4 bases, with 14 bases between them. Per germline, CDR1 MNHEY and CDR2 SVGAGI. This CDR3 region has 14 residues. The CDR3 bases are TGTGCCAGCAACTCCCCGGGAGGTAATCAGCCCCAGCATTTT. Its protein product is CASNSPGGNQPQHF.